The 22 T cell receptor beta chains in this list originate from one sample, sequenced in a study of naive and memory T cell subsets (dated by TCRdb to about 2017). To prepare the library, UMI-ligation and nested PCR was applied. This sample was sequenced with an Illumina MiSeq. The beta constant-region primer was an equimolar mix of two oligonucleotides covering both TRBC1 and TRBC2. Starting from the raw public reads, TCRdb applied fastp trimming at Q25, assembled clones with MiXCR and retained in-frame beta chains. Identical CDR3 proteins give one entry, which carries the most common genes and DNA. This sample is represented by roughly 98,000 distinct CDR3 sequences; about 6.5% of them were singletons. The top ten clones comprise about 1.6% of the sample. Sequencing was carried out using central memory CD4+ T cells from blood. In the paper's terms, the cell subset or site label means: central memory, CD45RA- CD27+. All receptors come from a human donor in good health.

CDR3 coding DNA: TGTGCCAGCAGTTTACTAGCGACAGGGTACGAGCAGTACTTC. Translating it yields CASSLLATGYEQYF. The chain links TRBV28 to TRBJ2-7; D perhaps matches TRBD1 (7 bases). Trimming shortened V by 2 bases and J by 4 bases, and 12 bases separated the two germline ends. CDR1 MDHEN and CDR2 SYDVKM come from the germline V gene. The CDR3 totals 14 residues. Variable domain in full (rest from reference TRBV28 and TRBJ2-7): DVKVTQSSRYLVKRTGEKVFLECVQDMDHENMFWYRQDPGLGLRLIYFSYDVKMKEKGDIPEGYSVSREKKERFSLILESASTNQTSMYLCASSLLATGYEQYFGPGTRLTVT.

The V and J genes are TRBV6-6 and TRBJ2-3; D possibly corresponds to TRBD2 (5 bases). Germline V gives CDR1 MNHNY, CDR2 SVGAGI (reference sequence). The CDR3 length is 15 residues. Between the trimmed V and J ends, which lost 10 bases and 1 base, there was a span of 18 bases. CDR3 DNA sequence: TGTGCCACCCGTCCTAGCACCGCCCGCACAGATACGCAGTATTTT. This sequence encodes CATRPSTARTDTQYF.

In its sample, this clonotype was seen many times. CDR3 protein: CASSQGQGTEQYF. CDR3 nucleotides: TGTGCCAGCTCACAAGGACAGGGGACCGAGCAGTACTTC. This chain links TRBV18 with TRBJ2-7; 9 nucleotides align to TRBD1. This CDR3 has 13 amino acids. Unmatched junction bases numbered 4, after V lost 4 bases and J lost 6 bases. Germline V gene data show CDR1 as KGHSH and CDR2 as LQKENI. Variable domain in full (rest from reference TRBV18 and TRBJ2-7): NAGVMQNPRHLVRRRGQEARLRCSPMKGHSHVYWYRQLPEEGLKFMVYLQKENIIDESGMPKERFSAEFPKEGPSILRIQQVVRGDSAAYFCASSQGQGTEQYFGPGTRLTVT.

This clonotype was detected ten times or more. This chain uses TRBV21-1 with TRBJ1-5. TRBV21-1 is given as a pseudogene. This CDR3 comprises 16 residues. The CDR3 bases are TGTGCCAGCAGCAAAGGGGGAGTTCGGGGGGGTCAGCCCCAGCATTTT. Translated: CASSKGGVRGGQPQHF.

The chain has TRBV5-1 and TRBJ2-1, with D possibly matching TRBD2 (5 bases). Per germline, CDR1 SGHRS and CDR2 YFSETQ. Trimming took 1 base from V and 4 from J, leaving 12 bases between them. CDR3 size: 15 residues. In nucleotides, the CDR3 is TGCGCCAGCAGCTTGTCGGGATTTCAGTACAATGAGCAGTTCTTC. Encoded protein: CASSLSGFQYNEQFF.

This clonotype was counted between two and nine times. The chain recombines TRBV6-5 with TRBJ2-7, with 10 bases matching TRBD2. The CDR3 covers 16 residues. After removal of 0 bases from V and 7 bases from J, the junction contained 9 bases not matched to a gene. Germline values: CDR1 MNHEY, CDR2 SVGAGI. CDR3: CASSYSRLAGVGEQYF. Here the CDR3 DNA reads TGTGCCAGCAGTTACTCGCGGCTAGCGGGAGTAGGGGAGCAGTACTTC.

V and J are TRBV7-9 and TRBJ2-5; D tentatively fits TRBD1 or TRBD2 (5 bases each). This CDR3 contains 13 residues. Per the germline V gene, CDR1 is SEHNR and CDR2 is FQNEAQ (reference sequence). The V and J ends lost 8 bases and 4 bases respectively, with 14 bases between them. The CDR3 reads CASRGAGAETQYF. In nucleotides, the CDR3 is TGTGCCAGCCGGGGTGCCGGGGCAGAGACCCAGTACTTC.

The chain recombines TRBV6-5 with TRBJ2-6; 8 bases align to TRBD2. The CDR3 is made up of 19 amino acids. V was pared by 2 bases and J by 0 bases, with 9 bases of the junction left unmatched. The V gene's germline CDR1 is MNHEY and CDR2 SVGAGI. CDR3 protein: CASSYVGGGRSSGANVLTF. The CDR3 coding sequence is TGTGCCAGCAGTTACGTCGGGGGGGGCCGGAGCTCTGGGGCCAACGTCCTGACTTTC.

This clonotype was found many times. V and J are TRBV4-3 and TRBJ1-6, with 7 nucleotides matching TRBD1. Germline CDR1 reads LGHNA; CDR2 reads YSLEER. The CDR3 is made up of 16 amino acids. V dropped 0 bases and J dropped 5; count of bases not matched to a gene: 4. CDR3 coding DNA: TGCGCCAGCAGCCAAGAACGGGACAGAGATAATTCACCCCTCCACTTT. This sequence encodes CASSQERDRDNSPLHF.

This clonotype was seen more than once but under ten times. V gene TRBV6-5 combines with J gene TRBJ2-7; TRBD2 matches 7 bases. V was pared by 6 bases and J by 1 base, with 6 bases of the junction left unmatched. Germline V gives CDR1 MNHEY, CDR2 SVGAGI. The CDR3 has 14 residues. CDR3 sequence (DNA): TGTGCCAGCAGACCCAGCGGGAATTCCTACGAGCAGTACTTC. This gives the protein CASRPSGNSYEQYF.

This clonotype was detected only a few times. The V gene is TRBV9, the J gene TRBJ2-5; 9 nucleotides line up with TRBD2. The ends lost 4 bases at V and 5 bases at J; junction bases unmatched: 12. Looked up from germline, CDR1 is SGDLS and CDR2 is YYNGEE. CDR3 length equals 16 residues. The CDR3 spells CASSLAGSSGAETQYF. CDR3 DNA sequence: TGTGCCAGCAGCCTAGCGGGGTCTAGCGGGGCGGAGACCCAGTACTTC.

The rearrangement joins TRBV7-2 to TRBJ2-2; 11 bases are a match to TRBD1. The length of the CDR3 is 15 residues. Germline CDR1 SGHTA, CDR2 FQGNSA. Trimming cost V 6 bases and J 7 bases; bases outside gene matches: 7. The CDR3 reads CASRRTGGAIGELFF. In DNA, the CDR3 is TGTGCCAGCAGAAGGACAGGGGGCGCCATCGGGGAGCTGTTTTTT.

This clonotype was seen more than once but under ten times. The rearrangement joins TRBV20-1 to TRBJ2-1, with D tentatively TRBD1 or TRBD2 (5 bases each). Trimming took 3 bases from V and 8 from J, leaving 14 bases between them. This CDR3 has 13 amino acids. In germline, CDR1 is DFQATT, CDR2 SNEGSKA (reference sequence). Here the CDR3 reads CSARGDQRHEQFF. The CDR3 region has the DNA TGCAGTGCTAGGGGGGACCAAAGGCATGAGCAGTTCTTC.

This clonotype was found many times. The chain couples TRBV28 to TRBJ2-1; maybe TRBD1 (7 bases). CDR1 is MDHEN and CDR2 is SYDVKM in the germline V gene. This CDR3 region has 13 residues. V lost 6 bases and J 6 bases, leaving 12 bases between the germline ends. The CDR3 spells CASRRQGGNEQFF. In DNA form, the CDR3 reads TGTGCCAGCAGGAGACAGGGAGGCAATGAGCAGTTCTTC.

This clonotype came up many times. The V gene is TRBV28, the J gene TRBJ1-2; 8 nucleotides match TRBD1. Germline lookup yields CDR1 MDHEN and CDR2 SYDVKM. V lost 6 bases to trimming and J lost 7 bases; unmatched junction nucleotides: 10. The CDR3 is 14 amino acids. CDR3 sequence: CASRGGTGEGGYTF. As DNA, the CDR3 is TGTGCCAGCAGGGGCGGGACAGGAGAAGGTGGCTACACCTTC.

This chain links TRBV28 with TRBJ1-2; tentative D call: TRBD1 (6 bases). Trimming left V 7 bases short and J 3 bases short, with 24 bases between. Germline values: CDR1 MDHEN, CDR2 SYDVKM. The CDR3 length is 17 residues. CDR3 DNA: TGTGCCAGCAAATCGCTGGGCAGGGGATTCAAGGACTATGGCTACACCTTC. Translation: CASKSLGRGFKDYGYTF.

This clonotype was observed at least ten times. Written as DNA, the CDR3 is TGTGCCAGCAGTCGGACAGGGCGGTCGCCGGAAGCTTTCTTT. As protein: CASSRTGRSPEAFF. The rearrangement links TRBV6-2 or TRBV6-3 to TRBJ1-1; 8 bases align to TRBD1. This CDR3 region has 14 residues. Germline V CDR1 and CDR2: MNHEY, SVGEGT. V lost 5 bases to trimming and J lost 8 bases; unmatched junction nucleotides: 10.

This clonotype was found many times. The genes are TRBV5-4 and TRBJ2-4; D ambiguous. There are 13 residues in the CDR3. Trimming removed 3 bases from V and 14 bases from J, with 18 bases in between. In germline, CDR1 is SGHNT, CDR2 YYREEE (reference sequence). The CDR3 nucleotides read TGTGCCAGCAGCTCGAAGGAAGGCAGACTGGAGTACTTC. Translated: CASSSKEGRLEYF.

The chain employs TRBV28 and TRBJ1-2; D is uncertain. This CDR3 has 14 amino acids. In germline, CDR1 is MDHEN, CDR2 SYDVKM. The V end lost 4 bases, the J end lost 4 bases, and 13 bases lay between the germline ends. CDR3 in DNA: TGTGCCAGCAGTTCCCCGGATCTAGTCTATGGCTACACCTTC. It yields the protein CASSSPDLVYGYTF.

This clonotype was seen a handful of times. Here the CDR3 reads CASSQSWRSLYGYTF. The CDR3 DNA is TGCGCCAGCAGCCAGAGCTGGAGGAGTTTGTATGGCTACACCTTC. The chain has TRBV4-3 and TRBJ1-2; D is ambiguous. The V gene lost 3 bases and the J gene lost 5 bases, with 16 bases spanning the gap. This CDR3 has 15 residues. Germline CDR1 reads LGHNA; CDR2 reads YSLEER.

The sample holds many counts of this clonotype. J is TRBJ1-1 and V is TRBV12-5; D possibly corresponds to TRBD1 (6 bases). The CDR3 covers 15 residues. Germline CDR1 LGHNT, CDR2 FRNRAP. Trimming cost V 3 bases and J 4 bases, with 15 bases left between them. The CDR3, as DNA: TGTGCTAGTGGTTTCTTCCAGGGGTTTCTCACTGAAGCTTTCTTT. Its translation is CASGFFQGFLTEAFF.

This clonotype is a singleton in its sample. The DNA for the CDR3 is TGTGCCAGCAGCACCTGGACAAGCAATGGCTACACCTTC. Protein sequence: CASSTWTSNGYTF. The rearrangement uses TRBV7-2 and TRBJ1-2, with a tentative D call TRBD1 (5 bases). This CDR3 has 13 amino acids. Trimming removed 5 bases from V and 6 bases from J, with 13 bases in between. Germline CDR1 and CDR2: SGHTA and FQGNSA.